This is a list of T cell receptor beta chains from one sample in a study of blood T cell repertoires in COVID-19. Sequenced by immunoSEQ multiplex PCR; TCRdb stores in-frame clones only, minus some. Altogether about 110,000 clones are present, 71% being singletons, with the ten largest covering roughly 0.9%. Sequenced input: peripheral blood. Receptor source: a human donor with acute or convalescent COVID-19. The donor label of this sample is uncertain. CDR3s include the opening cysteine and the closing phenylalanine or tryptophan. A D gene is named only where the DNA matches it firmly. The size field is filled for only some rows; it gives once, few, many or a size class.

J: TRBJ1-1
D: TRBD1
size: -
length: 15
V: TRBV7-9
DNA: TGTGCCAGCAGAGCCGGGACAGGGATCAACACTGAAGCTTTCTTT
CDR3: CASRAGTGINTEAFF

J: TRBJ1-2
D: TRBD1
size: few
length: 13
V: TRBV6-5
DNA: TGTGCCAGCAGTTCAACAGGGGTCTATGGCTACACCTTC
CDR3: CASSSTGVYGYTF

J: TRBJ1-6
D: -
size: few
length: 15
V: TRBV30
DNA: TGTGCCTGGAGTGCTCAGGGATTCGGTAATTCACCCCTCCACTTT
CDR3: CAWSAQGFGNSPLHF

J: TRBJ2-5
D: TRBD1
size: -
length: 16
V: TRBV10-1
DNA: TGCGCCAGCAGTGACTACACCGGGACAGGGCAAGAGACCCAGTACTTC
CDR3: CASSDYTGTGQETQYF

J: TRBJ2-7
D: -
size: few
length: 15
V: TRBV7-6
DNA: TGTGCCAGCAGCTCCCGACGAGGGAGCCAGTACGAGCAGTACTTC
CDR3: CASSSRRGSQYEQYF

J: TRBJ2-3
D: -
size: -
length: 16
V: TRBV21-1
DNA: TGTGCCAGCAGCAAAGCGCGGCGGGGGCTCACAGATACGCAGTATTTT
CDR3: CASSKARRGLTDTQYF

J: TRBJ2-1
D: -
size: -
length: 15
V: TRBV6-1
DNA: TGTGCCAGCAGTGAATCCGGGGGACCATACAATGAGCAGTTCTTC
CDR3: CASSESGGPYNEQFF

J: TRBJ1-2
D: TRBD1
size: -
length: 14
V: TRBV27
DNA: TGTGCCAGCAGTTTCGGACAGGGGAGCTATGGCTACACCTTC
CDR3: CASSFGQGSYGYTF

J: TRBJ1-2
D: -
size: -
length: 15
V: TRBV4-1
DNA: TGCGCCAGCAGCCCTCCTGGACAGTTGAGGTATGGCTACACCTTC
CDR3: CASSPPGQLRYGYTF

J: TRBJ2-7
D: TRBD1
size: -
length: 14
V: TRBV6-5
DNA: TGTGCCAGCCACGATCCTCAGGGGGCTTACGAGCAGTACTTC
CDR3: CASHDPQGAYEQYF

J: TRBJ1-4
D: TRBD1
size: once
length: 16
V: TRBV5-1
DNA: TGCGCCAGCAGCTTGAACGACAGGGGTGGCAACGAAAAACTGTTTTTT
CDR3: CASSLNDRGGNEKLFF

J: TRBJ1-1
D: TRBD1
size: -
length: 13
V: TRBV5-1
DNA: TGCGCCAGTGCGCAGGGGGCGATAGCTGAAGCTTTCTTT
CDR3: CASAQGAIAEAFF

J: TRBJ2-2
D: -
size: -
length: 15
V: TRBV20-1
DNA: TGCAGTGCTAGTTACCGGACAGTCAACACCGGGGAGCTGTTTTTT
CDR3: CSASYRTVNTGELFF

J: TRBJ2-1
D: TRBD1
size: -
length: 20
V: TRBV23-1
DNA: TGCGCCAGCAGTCAACCCCCGACTTTTGTGACAGGGAGCTCCTACAATGAGCAGTTCTTC
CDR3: CASSQPPTFVTGSSYNEQFF

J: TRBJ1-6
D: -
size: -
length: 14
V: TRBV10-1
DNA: TGCGCCAGCAGTGAGGAACAGGGTAATTCACCCCTCCACTTT
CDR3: CASSEEQGNSPLHF

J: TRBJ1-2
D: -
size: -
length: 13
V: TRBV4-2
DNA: TGTGCCAGCAGCCAGGGGGCGCCAGGTGGCTACACCTTC
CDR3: CASSQGAPGGYTF

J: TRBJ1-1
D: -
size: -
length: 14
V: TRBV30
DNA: TGTGCCTGGAGTAGGCAGGGGATCTCGGCTGAAGCTTTCTTT
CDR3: CAWSRQGISAEAFF

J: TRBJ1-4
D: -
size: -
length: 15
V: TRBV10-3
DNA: TGTGCCATCAGTGAGGGCGGCAGCTTTTCTGGAAAACTGTTTTTT
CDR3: CAISEGGSFSGKLFF

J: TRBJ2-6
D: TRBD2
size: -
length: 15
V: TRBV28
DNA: TGTGCCAGCACCCCCCGGGGGGCTGGGGCCAACGTCCTGACTTTC
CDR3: CASTPRGAGANVLTF

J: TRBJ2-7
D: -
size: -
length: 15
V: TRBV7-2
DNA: TGTGCCAGCAGCTTAGAGGGGGGGCACTCCTACGAGCAGTACTTC
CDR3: CASSLEGGHSYEQYF

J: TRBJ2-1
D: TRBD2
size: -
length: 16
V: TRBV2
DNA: TGTGCCAGCAGTCTAGCGGGGGGTAACTCCTACAATGAGCAGTTCTTC
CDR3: CASSLAGGNSYNEQFF

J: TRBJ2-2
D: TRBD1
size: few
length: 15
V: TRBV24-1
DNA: TGTGCCACCAGTGATTACAGGGGTCGTTCCGGGGAGCTGTTTTTT
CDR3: CATSDYRGRSGELFF